The 21 T cell receptor beta chains given below trace back to one sample, sequenced in a study of T cells in narcolepsy. This table comes from immunoSEQ multiplex PCR, and its TCRdb copy is limited to in-frame clones, with some not included. This table holds approximately 35,000 clones, more than 70% found once. The sequenced sample consisted of memory (CD45RA-) CD4+ T cells from blood. These receptors were taken from a human donor in good health.

The rearrangement links TRBV2 to TRBJ2-1; D ambiguous. V lost 3 bases and J 7 bases, leaving 7 bases between the germline ends. Germline CDR1 SNHLY, CDR2 FYNNEI. The CDR3 has 12 residues. CDR3 in DNA: TGTGCCAGCAGTGAGGGGTGGAATGAGCAGTTCTTC. As protein: CASSEGWNEQFF.

The chain joins TRBV6-6 to TRBJ2-2, with D uncertain. Between the trimmed V and J ends, which lost 0 bases and 4 bases, there was a span of 9 bases. Germline CDR1 and CDR2: MNHNY and SVGAGI (reference sequence). This CDR3 comprises 15 residues. This CDR3 is CASSYSGPITGELFF. DNA for the CDR3: TGTGCCAGCAGTTACTCAGGTCCAATCACCGGGGAGCTGTTTTTT.

The rearrangement links TRBV6-4 to TRBJ2-1; D remains unclear. Germline V lookup: CDR1 MRHNA, CDR2 SNTAGT. This CDR3 spans 17 amino acids. Trimming pared 0 bases from V and 10 bases from J, leaving 22 bases between. The CDR3 is CASSDSLSRLGLGEQFF. CDR3 DNA: TGTGCCAGCAGTGACTCCTTAAGTCGACTGGGGTTGGGGGAGCAGTTCTTC.

The chain combines TRBV19 with TRBJ1-4; D remains ambiguous. This CDR3 is 16 amino acids long. From germline, CDR1 is LNHDA and CDR2 SQIVND (reference sequence). Trimming stripped 4 bases from V and 5 bases from J, with 17 bases between. The CDR3 region has the DNA TGTGCCAGTAGTACCCAACCCGCAGGAGGAAATGAAAAACTGTTTTTT. This encodes CASSTQPAGGNEKLFF.

The chain combines TRBV18 with TRBJ2-3; D ambiguous. Germline lookup yields CDR1 KGHSH and CDR2 LQKENI. The CDR3 loop spans 14 amino acids. V lost 0 bases and J 4 bases, leaving 8 bases between the germline ends. The CDR3 region is CASSPPWPADTQYF. In nucleotides, the CDR3 is TGTGCCAGCTCACCACCGTGGCCCGCAGATACGCAGTATTTT.

CDR3 region: CASSLRGAGQGAGSSPLHF. CDR3 in DNA: TGTGCCAGCAGCTTGAGAGGGGCGGGGCAGGGGGCCGGTAGTTCACCCCTCCACTTT. This chain uses TRBV7-2 with TRBJ1-6; 8 bases line up with TRBD1. The CDR3 totals 19 residues. The junction had 19 bases not matched to a gene; V was cut back by 3 bases and J by 9 bases. The germline gives CDR1 SGHTA, CDR2 FQGNSA.

The genes are TRBV25-1 and TRBJ2-5; the match to TRBD1 covers 9 bases. V gave up 3 bases and J gave up 5 bases; unmatched junction bases: 7. CDR3 length: 15 amino acids. CDR1 MGHDK and CDR2 SYGVNS come from the germline V gene. The CDR3 nucleotides are TGTGCCAGCAGTGACTCGGGACAGGGTGCCGAGACCCAGTACTTC. Translating gives CASSDSGQGAETQYF. The full variable domain, completed using reference TRBV25-1 and TRBJ2-5, is EADIYQTPRYLVIGTGKKITLECSQTMGHDKMYWYQQDPGMELHLIHYSYGVNSTEKGDLSSESTVSRIRTEHFPLTLESARPSHTSQYLCASSDSGQGAETQYFGPGTRLLVL.

Of note for this clone: Other DNA sequences in this specimen translate into the identical CDR3. The J gene is TRBJ1-6, the V gene TRBV4-3; D call uncertain. The CDR3 is 13 amino acids. Germline values: CDR1 LGHNA, CDR2 YSLEER. V shed 0 bases and J shed 9 bases, with 6 bases lying between them. The CDR3 loop is CASSQDRGSPLHF. As DNA, the CDR3 is TGCGCCAGCAGCCAAGATCGCGGTTCACCCCTCCACTTT.

This sequence joins TRBV4-1 and TRBJ1-1; perhaps TRBD1 as D (5 bases). Trimming stripped 4 bases from V and 0 bases from J, with 12 bases between. Germline V gene sequence: CDR1 MGHRA, CDR2 YSYEKL. The CDR3 consists of 15 residues. The CDR3 spells CASSPYGAVNTEAFF. CDR3 bases: TGCGCCAGCAGCCCCTACGGGGCGGTGAACACTGAAGCTTTCTTT.

The chain uses TRBV19 and TRBJ2-5, with a weak D call TRBD1 (6 bases). Per the germline V gene, CDR1 is LNHDA and CDR2 is SQIVND (reference sequence). The V end lost 11 bases, the J end lost 5 bases, and 12 bases lay between the germline ends. This CDR3 is 11 amino acids long. The CDR3 DNA follows: TGTGCCGTACAGGGAAGGGAGACCCAGTACTTC. This gives the protein CAVQGRETQYF.

This clone was found a few times. The V and J genes are TRBV5-4 and TRBJ1-3, with a possible D match to TRBD1 (5 bases). The CDR3 spans 13 residues. V shed 0 bases and J shed 4 bases, with 5 bases lying between them. CDR1 SGHNT and CDR2 YYREEE come from the germline V gene (reference sequence). CDR3 region: CASSLDRGNTIYF. CDR3 DNA sequence: TGTGCCAGCAGCTTGGACAGGGGAAACACCATATATTTT. The full variable domain, rest sourced from reference TRBV5-4 and TRBJ1-3, is ETGVTQSPTHLIKTRGQQVTLRCSSQSGHNTVSWYQQALGQGPQFIFQYYREEENGRGNFPPRFSGLQFPNYSSELNVNALELDDSALYLCASSLDRGNTIYFGEGSWLTVV.

The chain employs TRBV23-1 and TRBJ1-6; no clear D. TRBV23-1 is treated as an ORF (open reading frame) with a function not yet certain. V was cut by 4 bases and J by 6 bases, with 4 bases left in between. The CDR3 runs to 12 residues. The CDR3 protein is CASSLGNSPLHF. For the CDR3, the DNA is TGCGCCAGCAGTCTTGGTAATTCACCCCTCCACTTT.

The chain carries TRBV7-3 and TRBJ2-3; D gene unclear. The CDR3 extends over 13 amino acids. V was clipped by 5 bases and J by 1 base, with 7 bases between them. Germline CDR1 and CDR2: SGHTA and FQGTGA. The DNA of the CDR3 is TGTGCCAGCAGCCAGGTCCGCACAGATACGCAGTATTTT. It specifies CASSQVRTDTQYF.

Turning to this clone: Other DNA sequences from this sample encode an identical CDR3 as well. CDR3 DNA: TGCGCCAGCAGAAGGGGGGGGACTTCCTACAATGAGCAGTTCTTC. Protein product: CASRRGGTSYNEQFF. The V and J genes are TRBV4-3 and TRBJ2-1, with D possibly matching TRBD2 (7 bases). From germline, CDR1 is LGHNA and CDR2 YSLEER. Trimming left V 6 bases short and J 1 base short, with 13 bases between. The CDR3 length is 15 residues.

The chain joins TRBV6-6 to TRBJ1-1, with 7 bases aligning to TRBD1. V was clipped by 4 bases and J by 3 bases; unmatched bases: 2. Germline lookup yields CDR1 MNHNY and CDR2 SVGAGI (reference sequence). The CDR3 spans 13 residues. CDR3 in amino acids: CASSFTGDTEAFF. CDR3 bases: TGTGCCAGCAGTTTCACAGGGGACACTGAAGCTTTCTTT.

The table lists this clone with a count of one. The chain uses TRBV6-5 and TRBJ1-2; no firm D call. The germline gives CDR1 MNHEY, CDR2 SVGAGI. The CDR3 sequence is 15 residues long. V was clipped by 6 bases and J by 3 bases, with 17 bases between them. The CDR3 DNA is TGTGCCAGCAGCCTGTTTCACCCATCGGACTATGGCTACACCTTC. Protein: CASSLFHPSDYGYTF.

V and J are TRBV7-3 and TRBJ1-4; 7 positions match TRBD1. In germline, CDR1 is SGHTA, CDR2 FQGTGA. The CDR3 extends over 14 amino acids. With 5 bases clipped from V and 8 bases from J, the junction kept 8 bases outside the gene matches. CDR3 nucleotides: TGTGCCAGCAGCCCGACAGGGTTCGGCGAAAAACTGTTTTTT. Translating gives CASSPTGFGEKLFF.

This rearrangement joins TRBV28 to TRBJ1-1; D unresolved. V was cut by 3 bases and J by 5 bases, with 7 bases left in between. The CDR3 runs 12 residues. From germline, CDR1 is MDHEN and CDR2 SYDVKM. The CDR3 DNA follows: TGTGCCAGCAGTTTTCGAGGGACTGAAGCTTTCTTT. Residues: CASSFRGTEAFF.

The chain employs TRBV10-1 and TRBJ1-1; no clear D gene. Trimming stripped 6 bases from V and 0 bases from J, with 14 bases between. The CDR3 runs to 15 residues. Germline lookup yields CDR1 WNHNN and CDR2 SYGVQD (reference sequence). DNA for the CDR3: TGCGCCAGCAGGGCCGCTATCAGCTTGAACACTGAAGCTTTCTTT. As protein: CASRAAISLNTEAFF.

This clone occurred a few times. The V call is TRBV21-1, the J call TRBJ1-3. TRBV21-1 is classified as a pseudogene. This CDR3 region has 16 residues. CDR3 sequence: CASIEWELTQGNTIYF. The DNA for the CDR3 is TGTGCCAGCATCGAATGGGAGTTAACGCAGGGAAACACCATATATTTT.

The chain combines TRBV27 with TRBJ1-6; no clear D. The ends were cut back, 8 bases at V and 2 bases at J, with 19 bases in the middle. CDR3 length: 17 residues. Germline V gene data show CDR1 as MNHEY and CDR2 as SMNVEV (reference sequence). The CDR3 loop reads CASSDRPGGTYNSPLHF. As DNA, the CDR3 is TGTGCCAGCTCCGATAGACCAGGCGGCACCTATAATTCACCCCTCCACTTT.